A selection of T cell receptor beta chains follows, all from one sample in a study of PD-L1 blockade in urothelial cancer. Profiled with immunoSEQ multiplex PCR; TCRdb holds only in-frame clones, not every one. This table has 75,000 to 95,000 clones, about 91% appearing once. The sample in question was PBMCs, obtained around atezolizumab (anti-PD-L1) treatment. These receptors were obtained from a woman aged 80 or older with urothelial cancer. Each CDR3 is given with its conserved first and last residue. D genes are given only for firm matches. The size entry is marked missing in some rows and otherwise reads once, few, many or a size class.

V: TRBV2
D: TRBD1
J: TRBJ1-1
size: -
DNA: TGTGCCAGCAGTAGACAGGGCATGAACACTGAAGCTTTCTTT
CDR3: CASSRQGMNTEAFF

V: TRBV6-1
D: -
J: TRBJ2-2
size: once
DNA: TGTGCCAGCAGTGGCTCGGGCACCGGGGAGCTGTTTTTT
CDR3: CASSGSGTGELFF

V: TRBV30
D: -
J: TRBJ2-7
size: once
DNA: TGTGCCTGGGCCCGCGAAGTGCTCCTCGAGCAGTACTTC
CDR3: CAWAREVLLEQYF

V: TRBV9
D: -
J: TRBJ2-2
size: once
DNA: TGTGCCAGCAGCGTAGTCGCAGGGGCCACCGGGGAGCTGTTTTTT
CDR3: CASSVVAGATGELFF

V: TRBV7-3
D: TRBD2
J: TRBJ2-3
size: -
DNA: TGTGCCAGCAGCTTAAGGTCAGCGGGAACAGATACGCAGTATTTT
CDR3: CASSLRSAGTDTQYF

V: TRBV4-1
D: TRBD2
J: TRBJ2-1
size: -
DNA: TGCGCCAGCAGCCTCCAGAACAAAGCGGGGGCGCCCCTGGGGGACGATGAGCAGTTCTTC
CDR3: CASSLQNKAGAPLGDDEQFF

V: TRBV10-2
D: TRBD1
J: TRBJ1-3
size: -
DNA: TGCGCCAGCAGCGGACAGGGGTCCGGAAACACCATATATTTT
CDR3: CASSGQGSGNTIYF

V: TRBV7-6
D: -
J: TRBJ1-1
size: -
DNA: TGTGCCAGCAGCTTAGGGTATCGGCCGGGGAACACTGAAGCTTTCTTT
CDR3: CASSLGYRPGNTEAFF

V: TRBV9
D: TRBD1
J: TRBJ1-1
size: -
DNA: TGTGCCAGCAGCCTGACAGGGAGCACTGAAGCTTTCTTT
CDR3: CASSLTGSTEAFF

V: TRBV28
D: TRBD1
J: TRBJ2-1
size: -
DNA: TGTGCCAGCAGGGGACAGGGGAGATATGAGCAGTTCTTC
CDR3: CASRGQGRYEQFF

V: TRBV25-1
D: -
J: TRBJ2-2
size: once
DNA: TGTGCCAGCAGTGAAGGCGGGGGCCCCGGGGAGCTGTTTTTT
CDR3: CASSEGGGPGELFF

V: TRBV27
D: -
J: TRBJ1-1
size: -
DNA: TGTGCCAGCAGTTTATTGACAGTTGGCACTGAAGCTTTCTTT
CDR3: CASSLLTVGTEAFF

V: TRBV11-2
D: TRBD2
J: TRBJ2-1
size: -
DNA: TGTGCCAGCAGCTTAGATGCGGGAGCAATCGACAATGAGCAGTTCTTC
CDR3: CASSLDAGAIDNEQFF

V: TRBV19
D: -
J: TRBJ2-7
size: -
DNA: TGTGCCAGTAGTAATTCCGAGAGTATCGACGAGCAGTACTTC
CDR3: CASSNSESIDEQYF

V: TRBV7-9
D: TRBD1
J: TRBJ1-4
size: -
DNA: TGTGCCAGCAGCAGAGGACAGGGGGGGAGTGAAAAACTGTTTTTT
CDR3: CASSRGQGGSEKLFF

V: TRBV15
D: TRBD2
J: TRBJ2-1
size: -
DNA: TGTGCCACCAGCAGAGACGGGGTAGGCGGGAGGTACAATGAGCAGTTCTTC
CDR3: CATSRDGVGGRYNEQFF

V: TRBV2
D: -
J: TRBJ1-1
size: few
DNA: TGTGCCAGCACCGCACCTGGACTGGCAAACACTGAAGCTTTCTTT
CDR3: CASTAPGLANTEAFF

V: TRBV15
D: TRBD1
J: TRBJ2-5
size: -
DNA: TGTGCCACCAGCGTCGGACAGGGCCAAGAGACCCAGTACTTC
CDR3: CATSVGQGQETQYF

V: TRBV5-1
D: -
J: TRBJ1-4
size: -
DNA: TGCGCCAGCAGCTTCGCACCTGAGGGAGAAAAACTGTTTTTT
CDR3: CASSFAPEGEKLFF

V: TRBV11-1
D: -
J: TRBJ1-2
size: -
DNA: TGTGCCAGCAGCCGCGGGAGTGGTGGCTACACCTTC
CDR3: CASSRGSGGYTF

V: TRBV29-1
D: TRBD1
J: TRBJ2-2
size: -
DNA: TGCAGCGTCGCATTGACAGGGGGCTATAACACCGGGGAGCTGTTTTTT
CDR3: CSVALTGGYNTGELFF

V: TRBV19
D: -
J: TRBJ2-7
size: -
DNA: TGTGCCTCCGGCGGCTACGAGCAGTACTTC
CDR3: CASGGYEQYF

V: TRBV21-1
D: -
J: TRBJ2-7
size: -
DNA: TGTGCCAGCAGCCCGACAAGGTGCTCCTACGAGCAGTACTTC
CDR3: CASSPTRCSYEQYF

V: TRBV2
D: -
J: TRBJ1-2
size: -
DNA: TGTGCCAGCAGGGACCGGAACAGCGGCTATGGCTACACCTTC
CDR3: CASRDRNSGYGYTF

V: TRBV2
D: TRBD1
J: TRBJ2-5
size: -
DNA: TGTGCCAGCAGTGGACAGGGGGGCATGGAGACCCAGTACTTC
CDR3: CASSGQGGMETQYF

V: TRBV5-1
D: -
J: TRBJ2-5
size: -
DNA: TGCGCCAGCAGCTTGGGGGGCAGGGAAGAGACCCAGTACTTC
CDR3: CASSLGGREETQYF

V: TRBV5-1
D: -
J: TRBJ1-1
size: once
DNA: TGCGCCAGCAGCTTGGAGTCCAGGGGTCGGGGTGAAGCTTTCTTT
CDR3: CASSLESRGRGEAFF

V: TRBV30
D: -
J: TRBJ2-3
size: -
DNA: TGTGCCTGGAGTCGGGTAGCGCATAGCACAGATACGCAGTATTTT
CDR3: CAWSRVAHSTDTQYF

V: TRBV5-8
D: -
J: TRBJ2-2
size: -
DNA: TGTGCCAGCAGCTCTACGTTCAACGGGGGGGAGCTGTTTTTT
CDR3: CASSSTFNGGELFF

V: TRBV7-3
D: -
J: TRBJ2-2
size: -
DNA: TGTGCCAGCAGCTTCGGCGGGGAGCTGTTTTTT
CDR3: CASSFGGELFF

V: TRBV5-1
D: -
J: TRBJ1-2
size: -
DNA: TGCGCCAGCGAGCCGGGGACTGGATATGGCTACACCTTC
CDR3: CASEPGTGYGYTF

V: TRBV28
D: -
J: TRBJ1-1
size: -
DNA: TGTGCCAGCAGAAGGCAGGGGATATCTGAAGCTTTCTTT
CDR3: CASRRQGISEAFF

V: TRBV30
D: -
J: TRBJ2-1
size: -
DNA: TGTGCCTGGAGTGTAGTCGTAAGGACAGTATCCAATGAGCAGTTCTTC
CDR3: CAWSVVVRTVSNEQFF

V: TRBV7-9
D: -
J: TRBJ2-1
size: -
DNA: TGTGCCAGCAGCCCTAGGAGGTCTTACAATGAGCAGTTCTTC
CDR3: CASSPRRSYNEQFF

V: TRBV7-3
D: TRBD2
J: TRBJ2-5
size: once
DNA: TGTGCCAGCAGCTCGGGGGGTGGCGGAGAGACCCAGTACTTC
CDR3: CASSSGGGGETQYF

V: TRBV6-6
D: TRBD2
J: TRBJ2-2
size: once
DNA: TGTGCCAGCAGACAACTAGCGGGAGGAACCGGGGAGCTGTTTTTT
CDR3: CASRQLAGGTGELFF

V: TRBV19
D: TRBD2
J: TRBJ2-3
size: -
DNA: TGTGCCAGTAGTAGAGGGACTAGCCGGAGTATAGATACGCAGTATTTT
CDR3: CASSRGTSRSIDTQYF

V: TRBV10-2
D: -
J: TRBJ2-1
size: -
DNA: TGCGCCAGCAGTGAGGTAAGACTCCGCGATGAGCAGTTCTTC
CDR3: CASSEVRLRDEQFF

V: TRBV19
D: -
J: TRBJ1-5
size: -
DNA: TGTGCCAGTAGTCAGGGTTGGAGCAATCAGCCCCAGCATTTT
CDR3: CASSQGWSNQPQHF

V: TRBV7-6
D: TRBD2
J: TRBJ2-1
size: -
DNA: TGTGCCAGCAGCCCGACTAGCGGGAGTGGGCATGAGCAGTTCTTC
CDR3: CASSPTSGSGHEQFF

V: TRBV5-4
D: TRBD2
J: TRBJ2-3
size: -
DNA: TGTGCCAGCAGCTTGGTTGCGGGGGGGGCAGATACGCAGTATTTT
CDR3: CASSLVAGGADTQYF

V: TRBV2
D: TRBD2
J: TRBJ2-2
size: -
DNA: TGTGCCAGCAGTGATCCTCCTAGCGGGAGCATAACGAACACCGGGGAGCTGTTTTTT
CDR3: CASSDPPSGSITNTGELFF

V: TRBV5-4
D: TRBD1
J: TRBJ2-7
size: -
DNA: TGTGCCAGCAGCGTACAGGGGGCGGGGGCCTACGAGCAGTACTTC
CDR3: CASSVQGAGAYEQYF

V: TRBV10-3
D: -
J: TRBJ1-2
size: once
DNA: TGTGCCATCACCCCCGACAGCTATGGCTACACCTTC
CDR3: CAITPDSYGYTF

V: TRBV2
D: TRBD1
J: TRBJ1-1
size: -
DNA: TGTGCCAGCAGTGGGACAGGGGGCCGCACTGAAGCTTTCTTT
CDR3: CASSGTGGRTEAFF

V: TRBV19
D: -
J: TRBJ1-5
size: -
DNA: TGTGCCAGTAGTATCCAGGGAAGCAATCAGCCCCAGCATTTT
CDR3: CASSIQGSNQPQHF